The source of this TCR beta chain is a study of T-cell memory formation after mild COVID-19. MiXCR was run by TCRdb on the 5' RACE reads, yielding one entry per CDR3 protein. The sample yields a few hundred thousand distinct CDR3 sequences, 25% seen once. CDR1 and CDR2 from the germline V gene are LNHDA and SQIVND (reference sequence). The V and J ends lost 11 bases and 6 bases, in that order; junction bases with no gene match: 5. The CDR3 totals 11 residues. This clonotype was seen a single time. The sample was PBMCs or a T cell subset sorted from them (not recorded which). This clonotype originated in an adult woman who had mild COVID-19 (a few samples of this study predate the infection). Cell type and time point are not known. The rearrangement uses TRBV19 and TRBJ2-5; TRBD2 matches at 8 bases. The CDR3: CASSGSKTQYF. In nucleotides, the CDR3 is TGTGCCTCAAGCGGGAGTAAGACCCAGTACTTC.